The source of this T cell receptor (beta chain) is a study of blood T cell repertoires in COVID-19. This table comes from immunoSEQ multiplex PCR, and its TCRdb copy is limited to in-frame clones, with some not included. The table lists around 150,000 clones, around 80% of them singletons, with about 3.4% in the top ten. Deletions cut 2 bases from V and 2 bases from J, with 10 bases between. The CDR3 has 14 amino acids. CDR1 and CDR2 from the germline V gene are MGHRA and YSYEKL. Individuals aged about 18 to 89 years were recruited from approximately 22 US areas. Participants' own reports of clinical history determined their cohort assignment. Cohort 3 donors were reported recovered after two negative PCRs, clearance, or symptom resolution.

This receptor was identified in a woman aged 55-75 years who had recovered from COVID-19. This chain links TRBV4-1 with TRBJ2-7; the D gene is possibly TRBD1 (5 bases). Sequencing was performed on PBMCs or T cells enriched from blood (not recorded which). The chain's CDR3 is CASSQTGSPYEQYF. The CDR3 DNA sequence: TGCGCCAGCAGCCAAACAGGATCCCCCTACGAGCAGTACTTC.